These 29 T cell receptor beta chains share one sample of origin, sequenced in a study of blood T cell repertoires in COVID-19. Clones were sequenced by immunoSEQ multiplex PCR, and TCRdb holds only the in-frame ones, with some missing. Here the sample spans around 470,000 clones, nearly 90% being singletons. Sequencing used peripheral blood. The receptor set was obtained from a man between 18 and 35 years old with COVID-19, enrolled during active disease.

The rearrangement uses TRBV5-1 and TRBJ1-5, with D tentatively TRBD1 (6 bases). The CDR3 spans 13 residues. Germline loops: CDR1 SGHRS, CDR2 YFSETQ. V shed 4 bases and J shed 4 bases, with 9 bases lying between them. Here the CDR3 reads CASSHQGNQPQHF. CDR3 nucleotides: TGCGCCAGCAGCCACCAGGGGAATCAGCCCCAGCATTTT.

The chain carries TRBV14 and TRBJ1-6; no firm D call. The ends were cut back, 3 bases at V and 4 bases at J, with 13 bases in the middle. CDR1 is SGHDN, CDR2 FVKESK, per germline. This CDR3 spans 16 amino acids. The CDR3 nucleotides are TGTGCCAGCAGCCAGGCCGAGCGGGTATATAATTCACCCCTCCACTTT. It specifies CASSQAERVYNSPLHF.

J is TRBJ2-5 and V is TRBV10-1; tentative D call: TRBD2 (6 bases). Germline V gene sequence: CDR1 WNHNN, CDR2 SYGVQD (reference sequence). The germline V and J ends were trimmed by 2 bases and 9 bases, with 19 bases remaining between them. The CDR3 is made up of 15 amino acids. CDR3 amino acids: CASSEPKEEGWAQYF. In nucleotides, the CDR3 is TGCGCCAGCAGTGAGCCTAAAGAGGAGGGTTGGGCCCAGTACTTC.

V and J are TRBV5-1 and TRBJ2-7, with TRBD1 matching over 7 bases. J was trimmed by 3 bases and V by 4 bases; bases with no gene match: 7. Germline assignment: CDR1 SGHRS and CDR2 YFSETQ. This CDR3 is 14 amino acids long. CDR3 amino acids: CASSPQGVVYEQYF. The CDR3 DNA follows: TGCGCCAGCAGCCCGCAGGGGGTCGTCTACGAGCAGTACTTC.

This chain's CDR3 is CASRRGNQPQHF. Written as DNA, the CDR3 is TGTGCCAGCAGGAGGGGGAATCAGCCCCAGCATTTT. The genes are TRBV6-5 and TRBJ1-5; possible D gene TRBD1, 6 bases. CDR3 size: 12 residues. Per germline, CDR1 MNHEY and CDR2 SVGAGI. Between the trimmed V and J ends, which lost 6 bases and 4 bases, there was a span of 7 bases.

This chain connects TRBV7-8 to TRBJ2-7, with 11 bases lining up with TRBD2. Germline V gene lookup returns CDR1 SGHVS and CDR2 FQNEAQ. After removal of 2 bases from V and 6 bases from J, the junction contained 6 bases not matched to a gene. CDR3 length: 15 residues. The chain's CDR3 is CASSLTSGRGGEQYF. The CDR3 nucleotides read TGTGCCAGCAGCTTAACTAGCGGGAGAGGTGGCGAGCAGTACTTC. Full variable domain (outside the CDR3, taken from reference TRBV7-8 and TRBJ2-7): GAGVSQSPRYKVAKRGQDVALRCDPISGHVSLFWYQQALGQGPEFLTYFQNEAQLDKSGLPSDRFFAERPEGSVSTLKIQRTQQEDSAVYLCASSLTSGRGGEQYFGPGTRLTVT.

V gene TRBV6-5 combines with J gene TRBJ1-4; the D gene is possibly TRBD1 (6 bases). V lost 6 bases and J lost 8, with 13 bases in between. The germline V gene encodes CDR1 MNHEY and CDR2 SVGAGI. The CDR3 has 13 residues. The DNA for the CDR3 is TGTGCCAGCAGGGACAGCCCCGGCGAAAAACTGTTTTTT. Residues: CASRDSPGEKLFF.

The chain links TRBV5-5 to TRBJ2-5, with D possibly being TRBD2 (5 bases). Germline V gives CDR1 SGHKS, CDR2 YYEKEE (reference sequence). The CDR3 covers 18 residues. V lost 4 bases and J 2 bases, leaving 24 bases between the germline ends. In nucleotides, the CDR3 is TGTGCCAGCAGCCCGGCCCTGGCGGGTACAACGGTACAAGAGACCCAGTACTTC. Amino acids: CASSPALAGTTVQETQYF.

The chain joins TRBV4-2 to TRBJ2-3; TRBD2 aligns across 8 bases. The CDR3 consists of 16 residues. Unmatched junction bases numbered 7, after V lost 0 bases and J lost 5 bases. Germline CDR1 reads LGHNA; CDR2 reads YNFKEQ. DNA of the CDR3: TGTGCCAGCAGCCAAGAGGCAGCGGGAGCGTTAGATACGCAGTATTTT. This encodes CASSQEAAGALDTQYF.

This rearrangement joins TRBV5-4 to TRBJ2-5; D may be TRBD1 (6 bases). This CDR3 is 15 amino acids long. Trimming cost V 4 bases and J 0 bases, with 13 bases left between them. Germline loops: CDR1 SGHNT, CDR2 YYREEE (reference sequence). The CDR3 loop reads CASSLDSPNQETQYF. The CDR3 nucleotides read TGTGCCAGCAGCCTGGACAGCCCGAACCAAGAGACCCAGTACTTC.

The rearrangement links TRBV13 to TRBJ1-2; no clear D gene. V lost 7 bases to trimming and J lost 7 bases, with 19 bases between them. CDR3 length equals 14 residues. Per the germline V gene, CDR1 is PRHDT and CDR2 is FYEKMQ (reference sequence). CDR3 sequence reads: CASTQDRRFPGYTF. CDR3 sequence (DNA): TGTGCCAGCACCCAGGACCGGAGGTTCCCTGGCTACACCTTC.

With respect to this clone: Other nucleotide sequences in the sample specify the same CDR3. The chain has TRBV18 and TRBJ1-2, with 9 bases aligning to TRBD1. Germline-derived CDR1 and CDR2 are KGHSH and LQKENI. The CDR3 sequence is 13 residues long. Trimming removed 3 bases from V and 6 bases from J; junction bases left unmatched: 2. The CDR3 DNA reads as TGTGCCAGCTCACCCGACAGGGGGGATGGCTACACCTTC. Protein: CASSPDRGDGYTF.

This clone was detected once. At one of its ends the junction is not consistent with the germline gene, which may arise from a read error. The chain links TRBV19 to TRBJ1-1, with TRBD1 identical over 10 bases. The germline V gene encodes CDR1 LNHDA and CDR2 SQIVND (reference sequence). This CDR3 comprises 16 residues. Here the CDR3 DNA reads TGTGCCAGTTCCGGGACAGGGGCTCTAATTGGAACTGGAGCTTTCTTT. It is translated as CASSGTGALIGTGAFF.

The rearrangement joins TRBV6-1 to TRBJ1-4, with D unclear. Germline values: CDR1 MNHNS, CDR2 SASEGT. CDR3 length: 15 residues. The V end was cut by 1 base, the J end by 6 bases, with 12 bases between. The DNA of the CDR3 is TGTGCCAGCAGTGAAGTTTACAGCTTTGATGAAAAACTGTTTTTT. Translation: CASSEVYSFDEKLFF.

The chain carries TRBV5-1 and TRBJ1-2; a weak D match, TRBD1 (6 bases). V dropped 0 bases and J dropped 8 bases, with 14 bases sitting between them. Germline loops: CDR1 SGHRS, CDR2 YFSETQ. The CDR3 is 14 residues long. CDR3 region: CASSLDLGAKGYTF. CDR3 bases: TGCGCCAGCAGCTTGGATCTGGGGGCTAAAGGCTACACCTTC.

The rearrangement joins TRBV11-2 to TRBJ2-5; 9 bases line up with TRBD2. The V segment lost 4 bases and the J segment 0 bases; nucleotides outside the gene matches: 6. Germline V CDR1 and CDR2: SGHAT, FQNNGV. This CDR3 contains 16 residues. The CDR3 sequence: CASSSTSGLNQETQYF. CDR3 coding DNA: TGTGCCAGCAGCTCGACTAGCGGACTTAACCAAGAGACCCAGTACTTC.

The chain couples TRBV18 to TRBJ2-5; TRBD2 matches 10 bases. The germline gives CDR1 KGHSH, CDR2 LQKENI. V shed 6 bases, J shed 5 bases, and the junction held 6 bases outside the gene matches. This CDR3 has 14 residues. The CDR3 coding sequence is TGTGCCAGCTCGCCTCTAGCGGGGGAGGAGACCCAGTACTTC. Protein sequence: CASSPLAGEETQYF.

This sequence joins TRBV5-6 and TRBJ2-1; 8 bases agree with TRBD2. Germline loops: CDR1 SGHDT, CDR2 YYEEEE. CDR3 length: 16 residues. Trimming cost V 4 bases and J 0 bases; bases outside gene matches: 6. CDR3 protein: CASSRLATSSYNEQFF. DNA of the CDR3: TGTGCCAGCAGCCGACTAGCGACAAGCTCCTACAATGAGCAGTTCTTC.

The V call is TRBV21-1, the J call TRBJ2-1; TRBD2, the table's D call, was not compared with the DNA. TRBV21-1 is labeled a pseudogene. CDR3 length: 15 residues. The CDR3 DNA sequence: TGTGCCAGCAGCACGATCCTAGCGGGAAGCGATGAGCAGTTCTTC. Translating gives CASSTILAGSDEQFF.

The table lists this clone with a count of one. This chain connects TRBV24-1 to TRBJ2-3; TRBD1 matches at 7 bases. The CDR3 has 15 residues. The germline CDR1 and CDR2 sequences are KGHDR and SFDVKD. V trimming: 2 bases; J trimming: 3 bases; junction bases outside the gene matches: 4. The CDR3 bases are TGTGCCACCAGTGATTCGGGACAGTCAACAGATACGCAGTATTTT. Translated: CATSDSGQSTDTQYF.

The chain links TRBV10-1 to TRBJ1-1; tentatively, D is TRBD1 (6 bases). The V and J ends lost 7 bases and 1 base respectively, with 10 bases between them. The CDR3 is 13 amino acids. Germline CDR1 WNHNN, CDR2 SYGVQD (reference sequence). CDR3: CASNDRPNTEAFF. CDR3 DNA: TGCGCCAGCAATGACAGGCCGAACACTGAAGCTTTCTTT.

V gene TRBV6-6 combines with J gene TRBJ1-2; D is perhaps TRBD1 (6 bases). There are 13 residues in the CDR3. Germline values: CDR1 MNHNY, CDR2 SVGAGI (reference sequence). Deletions cut 4 bases from V and 8 bases from J, with 14 bases between. CDR3: CASSFSGASGYTF. The CDR3 DNA sequence: TGTGCCAGCAGTTTCTCGGGGGCTAGCGGCTACACCTTC.

The V gene is TRBV6-5, the J gene TRBJ2-1; 10 nucleotides match TRBD2. The germline V gene encodes CDR1 MNHEY and CDR2 SVGAGI. The CDR3 is 14 amino acids. The V segment lost 8 bases and the J segment 10 bases; nucleotides outside the gene matches: 11. The CDR3 spells CASSPSGGFGEQFF. The CDR3 DNA reads TGTGCCAGCTCCCCTAGCGGGGGTTTCGGAGAGCAGTTCTTC.

This rearrangement joins TRBV5-6 to TRBJ1-2, with D hard to call. The germline V and J ends were trimmed by 0 bases and 5 bases, with 14 bases remaining between them. The CDR3 has 15 amino acids. Germline V gene sequence: CDR1 SGHDT, CDR2 YYEEEE. CDR3 protein: CASSLANQLLYGYTF. As DNA, the CDR3 is TGTGCCAGCAGCTTGGCCAATCAGCTACTATATGGCTACACCTTC.

The gene calls are TRBV12-3 or TRBV12-4 and TRBJ2-2; D is ambiguous. The CDR3 is made up of 13 amino acids. The V end lost 3 bases, the J end lost 3 bases, and 5 bases lay between the germline ends. The CDR3 loop is CASSLEYTGELFF. CDR3 nucleotides: TGTGCCAGCAGTTTGGAGTACACCGGGGAGCTGTTTTTT.

The V gene is TRBV19, the J gene TRBJ1-3, with a weak D call TRBD1 (6 bases). The germline V and J ends were trimmed by 3 bases and 7 bases, with 16 bases remaining between them. This CDR3 comprises 15 residues. Germline V gene sequence: CDR1 LNHDA, CDR2 SQIVND (reference sequence). In DNA, the CDR3 is TGTGCCAGTAGTATCCTAGCCAGGGACACCAACACCATATATTTT. Its translation is CASSILARDTNTIYF. The full variable domain, rest sourced from reference TRBV19 and TRBJ1-3, is DGGITQSPKYLFRKEGQNVTLSCEQNLNHDAMYWYRQDPGQGLRLIYYSQIVNDFQKGDIAEGYSVSREKKESFPLTVTSAQKNPTAFYLCASSILARDTNTIYFGEGSWLTVV.

This chain uses TRBV2 with TRBJ2-7; 9 nucleotides align to TRBD1. The CDR3 has 14 amino acids. The J segment lost 3 bases and the V segment lost 3 bases, leaving 3 bases of the junction unmatched. Germline V CDR1 and CDR2: SNHLY, FYNNEI. The CDR3 nucleotides read TGTGCCAGCAGTGATGGGACAGGGTTCTACGAGCAGTACTTC. Amino acids: CASSDGTGFYEQYF.

This chain joins TRBV7-9 and TRBJ2-1; D perhaps matches TRBD2 (5 bases). This CDR3 spans 16 amino acids. V was clipped by 3 bases and J by 5 bases, with 17 bases between them. Germline CDR1 reads SEHNR; CDR2 reads FQNEAQ (reference sequence). As DNA, the CDR3 is TGTGCCAGCAGCTTTAATCTGCGTGCGGGCAACAATGAGCAGTTCTTC. Translating gives CASSFNLRAGNNEQFF.

The CDR3 loop reads CASRREGQYNEQFF. In nucleotides, the CDR3 is TGCGCCAGCAGGCGGGAGGGCCAGTACAATGAGCAGTTCTTC. The chain combines TRBV5-1 with TRBJ2-1; TRBD2 matches 9 bases. CDR3 length equals 14 residues. J gave up 4 bases and V 5 bases, and 4 bases lay outside the gene matches. In germline, CDR1 is SGHRS, CDR2 YFSETQ. The full variable domain, its missing parts supplied by reference TRBV5-1 and TRBJ2-1, is KAGVTQTPRYLIKTRGQQVTLSCSPISGHRSVSWYQQTPGQGLQFLFEYFSETQRNKGNFPGRFSGRQFSNSRSEMNVSTLELGDSALYLCASRREGQYNEQFFGPGTRLTVL.